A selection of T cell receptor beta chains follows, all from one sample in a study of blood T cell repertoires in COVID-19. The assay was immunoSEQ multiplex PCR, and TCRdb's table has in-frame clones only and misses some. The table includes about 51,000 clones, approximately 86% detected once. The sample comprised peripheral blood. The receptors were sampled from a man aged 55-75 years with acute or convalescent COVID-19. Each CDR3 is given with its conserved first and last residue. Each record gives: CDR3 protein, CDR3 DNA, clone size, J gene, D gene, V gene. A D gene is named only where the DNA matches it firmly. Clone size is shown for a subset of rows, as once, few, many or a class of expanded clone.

CASSFRDSGGETQYF | TGCGCCAGCAGCTTTCGCGACAGCGGGGGAGAGACCCAGTACTTC | . | TRBJ2-5 | TRBD2 | TRBV5-1
CASSLRDRPYF | TGTGCCAGCAGTTTACGGGACAGGCCGTACTTC | . | TRBJ2-7 | TRBD1 | TRBV28
CASRGEGRGTEAFF | TGTGCCAGCAGGGGGGAGGGAAGAGGGACTGAAGCTTTCTTT | . | TRBJ1-1 | . | TRBV2
CASSFNRGNGYTF | TGTGCCAGCAGCTTTAACAGGGGTAATGGCTACACCTTC | . | TRBJ1-2 | TRBD1 | TRBV7-9
CASSLSGGPGETQYF | TGTGCCAGCAGCTTATCGGGGGGGCCCGGGGAGACCCAGTACTTC | . | TRBJ2-5 | TRBD2 | TRBV7-3
CASSGTFRGDGEKLFF | TGTGCCAGCAGTGGAACCTTCAGGGGCGACGGGGAAAAACTGTTTTTT | few | TRBJ1-4 | . | TRBV6-1
CASSIGVSGYGYTF | TGTGCCAGCAGTATCGGAGTTTCGGGGTATGGCTACACCTTC | . | TRBJ1-2 | . | TRBV28
CATSDPGDKENTIYF | TGTGCCACCAGTGATCCCGGGGACAAGGAAAACACCATATATTTT | . | TRBJ1-3 | . | TRBV24-1
CASSQDLAGGPDTQYF | TGCGCCAGCAGCCAAGATCTAGCGGGGGGGCCAGATACGCAGTATTTT | . | TRBJ2-3 | TRBD2 | TRBV4-3
CASSPNGAGNTEAFF | TGTGCCAGCAGCCCAAATGGCGCAGGGAACACTGAAGCTTTCTTT | . | TRBJ1-1 | . | TRBV7-3
CASRLGHMNTEAFF | TGTGCCAGCCGGCTCGGACACATGAACACTGAAGCTTTCTTT | . | TRBJ1-1 | . | TRBV2
CASSLTSGGSYNEQFF | TGTGCCAGCAGCTTAACTAGCGGGGGCTCCTACAATGAGCAGTTCTTC | . | TRBJ2-1 | TRBD2 | TRBV11-2
CASSIPRDLTNQPQHF | TGTGCCAGTAGTATACCCCGGGACTTAACCAATCAGCCCCAGCATTTT | few | TRBJ1-5 | . | TRBV19
CAISDKGQGAGYTF | TGTGCCATCAGTGATAAGGGACAGGGGGCCGGCTACACCTTC | . | TRBJ1-2 | TRBD1 | TRBV10-3
CASSRTLDRMNTEAFF | TGTGCCAGCTCACGGACTCTGGACAGAATGAACACTGAAGCTTTCTTT | . | TRBJ1-1 | . | TRBV18
CASSRPGWTYEQYF | TGTGCCAGCAGTCGGCCAGGTTGGACCTACGAGCAGTACTTC | . | TRBJ2-7 | . | TRBV28
CASIGLAGYGELFF | TGTGCCAGTATCGGACTAGCGGGGTACGGGGAGCTGTTTTTT | . | TRBJ2-2 | TRBD2 | TRBV19
CASSYLVRGDTEAFF | TGTGCCAGCAGTTACTTGGTCAGGGGTGACACTGAAGCTTTCTTT | . | TRBJ1-1 | . | TRBV6-2/TRBV6-3
CASSQDGTGGANVLTF | TGCGCCAGCAGCCAAGATGGGACAGGTGGGGCCAACGTCCTGACTTTC | once | TRBJ2-6 | TRBD1 | TRBV4-3
CASSLKSGRTSGSGANVLTF | TGTGCCAGCAGTTTAAAGTCGGGACGGACTAGCGGATCTGGGGCCAACGTCCTGACTTTC | . | TRBJ2-6 | TRBD2 | TRBV27
CASSEAHLTGGLKGSGYTF | TGTGCCAGCAGTGAAGCCCATTTGACAGGGGGCCTCAAGGGGAGTGGCTACACCTTC | . | TRBJ1-2 | TRBD1 | TRBV6-1
CASSVGSSYEQYF | TGTGCCAGCAGCGTAGGCAGCTCCTACGAGCAGTACTTC | . | TRBJ2-7 | . | TRBV9
CASSLFLGAPQFF | TGTGCCAGCAGCCTTTTTTTGGGGGCTCCACAGTTCTTC | . | TRBJ2-1 | . | TRBV9
CASSFPGENTEAFF | TGTGCCAGCAGCTTCCCAGGGGAGAACACTGAAGCTTTCTTT | . | TRBJ1-1 | . | TRBV5-4
CASSAQTGTERAEAFF | TGTGCCAGCAGCGCCCAAACAGGGACAGAGAGGGCTGAAGCTTTCTTT | . | TRBJ1-1 | TRBD1 | TRBV9
CASSLGAPGNTIYF | TGCGCCAGCAGCCTGGGGGCACCCGGAAACACCATATATTTT | . | TRBJ1-3 | . | TRBV5-1
CASSFQDAPQYF | TGTGCCAGCAGCTTTCAAGATGCGCCCCAGTACTTC | . | TRBJ2-5 | . | TRBV7-2
CASGRDSSSYNSPLHF | TGTGCCAGCGGCCGGGACTCGAGCTCCTATAATTCACCCCTCCACTTT | . | TRBJ1-6 | . | TRBV2
CASRQGGDTEAFF | TGTGCCAGCAGACAGGGGGGGGACACTGAAGCTTTCTTT | . | TRBJ1-1 | TRBD1 | TRBV2
CASRGSDPSLANEQFF | TGCGCCAGCAGGGGATCGGACCCGTCTCTAGCTAATGAGCAGTTCTTC | . | TRBJ2-1 | . | TRBV10-2
CATSDPSGVVVVNQPQHF | TGTGCCACCAGTGATCCCTCAGGGGTGGTAGTGGTCAATCAGCCCCAGCATTTT | . | TRBJ1-5 | . | TRBV24-1
CASSIQAFETQYF | TGTGCCAGTAGTATCCAAGCTTTCGAGACCCAGTACTTC | . | TRBJ2-5 | . | TRBV19
CASSSASGRHTEAFF | TGTGCCAGCAGCTCCGCCTCAGGGCGACACACTGAAGCTTTCTTT | . | TRBJ1-1 | . | TRBV13
CASSPGDLSYEQYF | TGTGCCAGCAGCCCGGGTGACCTCTCCTACGAGCAGTACTTC | . | TRBJ2-7 | . | TRBV9
CASSQDPQGTSTNEKLFF | TGCGCCAGCAGCCAAGATCCCCAGGGGACATCAACTAATGAAAAACTGTTTTTT | . | TRBJ1-4 | . | TRBV4-3
CASSQGQSSYNEQFF | TGTGCCAGCAGTCAGGGACAGAGCTCCTACAATGAGCAGTTCTTC | . | TRBJ2-1 | TRBD1 | TRBV6-5
CASIRIAGGPTDTQYF | TGTGCCAGCATCCGGATAGCGGGAGGCCCCACAGATACGCAGTATTTT | . | TRBJ2-3 | TRBD2 | TRBV2
CASSAGIRNYGYTF | TGTGCCAGCAGCGCGGGAATCCGAAACTATGGCTACACCTTC | few | TRBJ1-2 | . | TRBV6-2/TRBV6-3
CASSPGGGAWGYGYTF | TGTGCCAGCAGCCCCGGTGGGGGGGCTTGGGGCTATGGCTACACCTTC | . | TRBJ1-2 | . | TRBV7-8
CASSIDRDRAQPQHF | TGTGCCAGTAGTATAGATCGGGACAGGGCCCAGCCCCAGCATTTT | few | TRBJ1-5 | TRBD1 | TRBV19